The clone carrying this T cell receptor beta chain was counted a few times. The germline gene is not matched at one end of the junction; a read error may be the cause. This CDR3 spans 14 amino acids. The V gene's germline CDR1 is DFQATT and CDR2 SNEGSKA (reference sequence). The data are from a study of Graves' ophthalmopathy and Graves' hyperthyroidism. Amplification targeted the TCR beta CDR3 regions, with RNA transcripts as the source material. The authors performed first-round RT-PCR with HTBI primers and then a second-round multiplex PCR. TCRdb re-derived calls from the multiplex PCR reads in MiXCR, one entry per CDR3 protein. The sample yields hundreds of thousands of distinct CDR3 sequences, roughly 40% seen once.

Sequencing input: peripheral blood. The gene calls are TRBV20-1 and TRBJ1-1; 8 bases fit TRBD1. The sequence was obtained from an adult man with Graves' ophthalmopathy. The CDR3 sequence is CSARGTGGNTEAFF. In DNA form, the CDR3 reads TGCAGTGCCAGAGGGACAGGAGGAAACACTGAAGCTTTCTTT.